This TCR beta chain was recovered during a study of blood T cell repertoires in COVID-19. Profiling relied on immunoSEQ multiplex PCR, and the TCRdb table lists in-frame clones only, not all of them. This table holds about 140,000 clones, 85% to 90% found once. The CDR3 runs 15 residues. Germline loops: CDR1 SGDLS, CDR2 YYNGEE. V lost 0 bases and J lost 5; bases outside the gene matches: 4. This TCR came from a man aged 45-65 years with active COVID-19. The sequenced material came from peripheral blood. The chain joins TRBV9 to TRBJ1-2; the match to TRBD1 covers 10 bases. In nucleotides, the CDR3 is TGTGCCAGCAGCGTAGGACAGGGGGCTTGGTATGGCTACACCTTC. Amino acid sequence: CASSVGQGAWYGYTF.